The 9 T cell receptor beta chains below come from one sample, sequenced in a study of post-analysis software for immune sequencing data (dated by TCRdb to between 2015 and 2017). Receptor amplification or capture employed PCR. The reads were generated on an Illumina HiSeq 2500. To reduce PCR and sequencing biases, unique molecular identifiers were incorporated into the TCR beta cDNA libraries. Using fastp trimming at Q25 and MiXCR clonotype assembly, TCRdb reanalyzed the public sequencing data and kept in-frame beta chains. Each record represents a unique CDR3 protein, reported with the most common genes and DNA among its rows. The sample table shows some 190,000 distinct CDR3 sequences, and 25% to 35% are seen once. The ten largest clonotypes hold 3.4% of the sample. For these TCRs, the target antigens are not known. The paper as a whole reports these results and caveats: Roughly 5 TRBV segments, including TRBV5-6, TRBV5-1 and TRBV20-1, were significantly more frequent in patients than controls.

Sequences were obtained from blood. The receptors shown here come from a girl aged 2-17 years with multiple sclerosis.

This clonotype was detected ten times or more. CDR3 DNA sequence: TGTGCCAGCTCTCCAGGCGGGCAGCCTGATGAAAAACTGTTTTTT. This sequence encodes CASSPGGQPDEKLFF. This chain links TRBV7-9 with TRBJ1-4; no reliable D call. Trimming took off 8 bases at V and 6 bases at J, with 19 bases between the two ends. The CDR3 contains 15 residues. The germline gives CDR1 SEHNR, CDR2 FQNEAQ (reference sequence).

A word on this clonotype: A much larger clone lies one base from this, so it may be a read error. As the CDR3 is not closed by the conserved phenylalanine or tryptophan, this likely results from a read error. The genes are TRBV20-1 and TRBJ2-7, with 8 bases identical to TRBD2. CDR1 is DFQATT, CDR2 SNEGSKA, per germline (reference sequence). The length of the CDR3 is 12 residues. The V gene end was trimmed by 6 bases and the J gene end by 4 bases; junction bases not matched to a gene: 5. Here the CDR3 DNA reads TGCAGTGCCGGGAGGGGCCGTTACGAGCAGTACTGC. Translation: CSAGRGRYEQYC.

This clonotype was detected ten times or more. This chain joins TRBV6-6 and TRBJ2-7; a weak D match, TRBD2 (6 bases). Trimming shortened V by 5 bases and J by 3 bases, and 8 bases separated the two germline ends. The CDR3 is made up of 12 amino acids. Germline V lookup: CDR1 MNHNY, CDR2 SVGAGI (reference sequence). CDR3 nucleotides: TGTGCCAGCAGTCGGGGAGGCTACGAGCAGTACTTC. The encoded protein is CASSRGGYEQYF.

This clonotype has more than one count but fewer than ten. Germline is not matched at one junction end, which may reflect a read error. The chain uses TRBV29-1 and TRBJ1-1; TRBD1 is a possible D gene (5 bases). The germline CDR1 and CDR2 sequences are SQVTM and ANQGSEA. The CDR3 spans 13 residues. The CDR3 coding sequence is TGCAGCGTAGAAGCAGGGAGAGGCACTGAAGCTTTCTTT. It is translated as CSVEAGRGTEAFF. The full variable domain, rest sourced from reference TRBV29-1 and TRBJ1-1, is SAVISQKPSRDICQRGTSLTIQCQVDSQVTMMFWYRQQPGQSLTLIATANQGSEATYESGFVIDKFPISRPNLTFSTLTVSNMSPEDSSIYLCSVEAGRGTEAFFGQGTRLTVV.

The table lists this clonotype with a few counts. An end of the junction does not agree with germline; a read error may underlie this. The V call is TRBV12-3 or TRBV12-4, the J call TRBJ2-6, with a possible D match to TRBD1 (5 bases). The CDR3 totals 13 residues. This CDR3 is CASTKIGANVPTF. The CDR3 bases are TGTGCCAGCACCAAGATTGGGGCCAACGTCCCGACTTTC.

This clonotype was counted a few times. The CDR3, as DNA: TGTGCCAGCAGCCCCACCAGTGGGGGGAATTCACCCCTCCACTTT. This sequence encodes CASSPTSGGNSPLHF. The chain carries TRBV4-2 and TRBJ1-6; a possible D gene is TRBD1 (5 bases). The CDR3 spans 15 residues. CDR1 LGHNA and CDR2 YNFKEQ come from the germline V gene. V gave up 4 bases and J gave up 7 bases, with 14 bases separating them.

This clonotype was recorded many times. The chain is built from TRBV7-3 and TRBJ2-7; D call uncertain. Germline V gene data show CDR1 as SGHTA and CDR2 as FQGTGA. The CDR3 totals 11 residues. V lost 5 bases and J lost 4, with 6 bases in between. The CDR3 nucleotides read TGTGCCAGCAGCCGCCGATACGAGCAGTACTTC. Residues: CASSRRYEQYF.

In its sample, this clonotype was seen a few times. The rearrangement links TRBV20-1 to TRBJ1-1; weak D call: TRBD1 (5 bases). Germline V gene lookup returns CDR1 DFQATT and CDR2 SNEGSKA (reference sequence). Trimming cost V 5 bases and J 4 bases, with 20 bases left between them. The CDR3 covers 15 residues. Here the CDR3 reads CSASTKRGSSTEAFF. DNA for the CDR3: TGCAGTGCTTCTACGAAAAGGGGATCTAGCACTGAAGCTTTCTTT.

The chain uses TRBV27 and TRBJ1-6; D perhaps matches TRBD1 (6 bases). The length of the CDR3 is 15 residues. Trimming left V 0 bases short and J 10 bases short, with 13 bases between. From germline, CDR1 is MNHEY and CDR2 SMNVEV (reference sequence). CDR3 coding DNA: TGTGCCAGCAGTTTATCGAGGGGGGGCGGGTCACCCCTCCACTTT. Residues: CASSLSRGGGSPLHF.